Below are 23 T cell receptor beta chains sequenced from a single sample in a study of blood T cell repertoires in COVID-19. Some clones are missing from TCRdb's copy, which holds only in-frame ones; the method was immunoSEQ multiplex PCR. This repertoire shows approximately 270,000 clones, approximately 90% found once; its top ten account for approximately 2.9%. Sequenced: PBMCs or T cells enriched from blood (not recorded which). The receptors shown here come from a man aged 35-49 years who had been exposed to COVID-19.

The rearrangement joins TRBV18 to TRBJ2-7; 7 bases fit TRBD2. CDR1 KGHSH and CDR2 LQKENI come from the germline V gene. The CDR3 sequence is 14 residues long. Trimming removed 3 bases from V and 3 bases from J; junction bases left unmatched: 5. CDR3 coding DNA: TGTGCCAGCTCACCGCGGGAGTTCAGCTACGAGCAGTACTTC. Encoded protein: CASSPREFSYEQYF.

The genes are TRBV21-1 and TRBJ2-7; no check of the table's D call, TRBD2, against the DNA was made. TRBV21-1 has pseudogene status. The CDR3 consists of 12 residues. CDR3 coding DNA: TGTGCCAGCAGCAAAGGACTAGCGGGAGGGAACTTC. Translation: CASSKGLAGGNF.

V usage is TRBV28 and J usage is TRBJ1-2; D not certain. There are 13 residues in the CDR3. CDR1 MDHEN and CDR2 SYDVKM come from the germline V gene. V was clipped by 3 bases and J by 2 bases, with 7 bases between them. The CDR3: CASSLSINYGYTF. CDR3 nucleotides: TGTGCCAGCAGTTTGTCAATCAACTATGGCTACACCTTC.

This rearrangement joins TRBV2 to TRBJ2-1; 7 bases match TRBD2. V lost 5 bases, J lost 15 bases, and 7 bases stayed unmatched. This CDR3 spans 11 amino acids. Germline V gene lookup returns CDR1 SNHLY and CDR2 FYNNEI. The CDR3 sequence: CASSPGLVGFF. Written as DNA, the CDR3 is TGTGCCAGCAGTCCCGGACTAGTAGGGTTCTTC.

The chain is built from TRBV10-2 and TRBJ1-2; D unresolved. Germline V gives CDR1 WSHSY, CDR2 SAAADI. This CDR3 is built from 14 residues. Trimming removed 0 bases at V and 1 base at J, with 6 bases between. In DNA, the CDR3 is TGCGCCAGCAGTGAGTCAGGAGTTAACTATGGCTACACCTTC. Translation: CASSESGVNYGYTF.

The chain has TRBV29-1 and TRBJ1-1, with D unresolved. The V gene lost 6 bases and the J gene lost 5 bases, with 19 bases spanning the gap. The CDR3 is 14 residues long. Looked up from germline, CDR1 is SQVTM and CDR2 is ANQGSEA. This CDR3 is CSVLTTGRRTEAFF. The DNA for the CDR3 is TGCAGCGTCCTGACGACCGGGCGGAGGACTGAAGCTTTCTTT.

The rearrangement links TRBV5-6 to TRBJ2-7; 13 bases align to TRBD2. CDR1 is SGHDT and CDR2 is YYEEEE in the germline V gene. Losses at the gene ends were 5 bases for V and 2 bases for J; bases not matched to a gene: 4. The CDR3 consists of 15 residues. The CDR3 is CASRDGLAGAYEQYF. CDR3 in DNA: TGTGCCAGCAGAGACGGACTAGCGGGAGCCTACGAGCAGTACTTC.

The chain joins TRBV12-3 or TRBV12-4 to TRBJ1-1; D perhaps matches TRBD1 (5 bases). Trimming cost V 4 bases and J 1 base, with 7 bases left between them. This CDR3 is 13 amino acids long. The CDR3: CASSSTANTEAFF. The CDR3 DNA reads as TGTGCCAGCAGTTCGACAGCGAACACTGAAGCTTTCTTT.

J is TRBJ2-4 and V is TRBV9; D gene ambiguous. Per the germline V gene, CDR1 is SGDLS and CDR2 is YYNGEE. The CDR3 length is 18 residues. Trimming took 0 bases from V and 0 from J, leaving 16 bases between them. The CDR3 DNA sequence: TGTGCCAGCAGCGTAGACGCAGGCAGATCACTAGCCAAAAACATTCAGTACTTC. Translated, it gives CASSVDAGRSLAKNIQYF.

The J gene is TRBJ1-5, the V gene TRBV30; 8 positions agree with TRBD1. V lost 7 bases, J lost 6 bases, and 11 bases stayed unmatched. Germline lookup yields CDR1 GTSNPN and CDR2 SVGIG (reference sequence). The CDR3 sequence is 14 residues long. The CDR3 is CAYSPRGLGQPQHF. The CDR3 DNA is TGTGCCTACAGCCCCAGGGGGCTCGGTCAGCCCCAGCATTTT.

The chain combines TRBV29-1 with TRBJ1-5; possible D gene TRBD1, 5 bases. The germline gives CDR1 SQVTM, CDR2 ANQGSEA. The CDR3 totals 13 residues. The V gene lost 3 bases and the J gene lost 7 bases, with 13 bases spanning the gap. The chain's CDR3 is CSVDAGQGQPQHF. The CDR3 DNA reads TGCAGCGTTGATGCAGGGCAGGGACAGCCCCAGCATTTT. The whole variable domain, filled in from reference TRBV29-1 and TRBJ1-5, reads SAVISQKPSRDICQRGTSLTIQCQVDSQVTMMFWYRQQPGQSLTLIATANQGSEATYESGFVIDKFPISRPNLTFSTLTVSNMSPEDSSIYLCSVDAGQGQPQHFGDGTRLSIL.

Concerning this clone: In the same sample, other DNA sequences code for this CDR3. V is TRBV11-2 and J is TRBJ2-1; 9 bases are shared with TRBD2. Unmatched junction bases numbered 3, after V lost 3 bases and J lost 0 bases. This CDR3 spans 16 amino acids. Germline assignment: CDR1 SGHAT and CDR2 FQNNGV. CDR3 sequence reads: CASSLGSGSSYNEQFF. Written as DNA, the CDR3 is TGTGCCAGCAGCTTGGGTAGCGGGAGCTCCTACAATGAGCAGTTCTTC.

This chain joins TRBV19 and TRBJ1-5; perhaps TRBD1 as D (6 bases). Germline V CDR1 and CDR2: LNHDA, SQIVND (reference sequence). Trimming took 8 bases from V and 4 from J, leaving 12 bases between them. The CDR3 is 13 amino acids. The CDR3, as DNA: TGTGCCAGTTACGGGACACCTAATCAGCCCCAGCATTTT. This encodes CASYGTPNQPQHF.

This chain links TRBV5-1 with TRBJ2-1; 8 bases are a match to TRBD1. V shed 0 bases and J 5 bases; nucleotides not matched to a gene: 4. Germline V gene lookup returns CDR1 SGHRS and CDR2 YFSETQ. The CDR3 has 15 amino acids. Here the CDR3 reads CASSLGQGAHNEQFF. DNA for the CDR3: TGCGCCAGCAGCTTGGGGCAGGGGGCTCACAATGAGCAGTTCTTC. Supplemented by reference TRBV5-1 and TRBJ2-1, the full variable domain reads KAGVTQTPRYLIKTRGQQVTLSCSPISGHRSVSWYQQTPGQGLQFLFEYFSETQRNKGNFPGRFSGRQFSNSRSEMNVSTLELGDSALYLCASSLGQGAHNEQFFGPGTRLTVL.

This chain uses TRBV28 with TRBJ2-1, with TRBD2 matching 11 bases. V dropped 7 bases and J dropped 3; count of bases not matched to a gene: 11. CDR1 is MDHEN and CDR2 is SYDVKM in the germline V gene. This CDR3 contains 17 residues. Written as DNA, the CDR3 is TGTGCCAGCACCCTCTCAGGGACTAGCGGAATCTACAATGAGCAGTTCTTC. This gives the protein CASTLSGTSGIYNEQFF.

This clone was observed a single time. The chain joins TRBV7-9 to TRBJ1-3; TRBD1 matches 8 bases. Germline V gene data show CDR1 as SEHNR and CDR2 as FQNEAQ (reference sequence). V was pared by 5 bases and J by 0 bases, with 12 bases of the junction left unmatched. This CDR3 spans 18 amino acids. CDR3 sequence: CASSPIGQGTNSGNTIYF. Here the CDR3 DNA reads TGTGCCAGCAGCCCCATCGGACAGGGAACAAACTCTGGAAACACCATATATTTT.

The chain has TRBV5-1 and TRBJ2-3; TRBD2 matches 8 bases. J gave up 2 bases and V 6 bases, and 5 bases lay outside the gene matches. Germline-derived CDR1 and CDR2 are SGHRS and YFSETQ. This CDR3 has 14 residues. The CDR3: CASTLAGPTDTQYF. DNA of the CDR3: TGCGCCAGCACGTTAGCGGGACCCACAGATACGCAGTATTTT.

The chain employs TRBV18 and TRBJ2-7; TRBD1 might be the D (6 bases). The length of the CDR3 is 13 residues. Trimming shortened V by 4 bases and J by 3 bases, and 10 bases separated the two germline ends. Looked up from germline, CDR1 is KGHSH and CDR2 is LQKENI. The CDR3, as DNA: TGTGCCAGCTCACTACAGGACAGCTACGAGCAGTACTTC. It is translated as CASSLQDSYEQYF.

The CDR3: CSVGDRGAPGEQYF. For the CDR3, the DNA is TGCAGCGTTGGGGACAGGGGGGCACCGGGGGAGCAGTACTTC. This sequence joins TRBV29-1 and TRBJ2-7, with TRBD1 matching 11 bases. The CDR3 loop spans 14 amino acids. Germline-derived CDR1 and CDR2 are SQVTM and ANQGSEA. V dropped 4 bases and J dropped 7; count of bases not matched to a gene: 9.

The rearrangement links TRBV3-1 (or the pseudogene TRBV3-2) to TRBJ1-2; D remains ambiguous. This CDR3 region has 12 residues. V was pared by 0 bases and J by 5 bases, with 4 bases between. Germline CDR1 and CDR2: LGHDT and YNNKEL (reference sequence). CDR3: CASSQDLYGYTF. In nucleotides, the CDR3 is TGTGCCAGCAGCCAAGATCTGTATGGCTACACCTTC.

V is TRBV4-1 and J is TRBJ2-1; D is possibly TRBD2 (6 bases). The CDR3 contains 15 residues. V was shortened by 2 bases and J by 6 bases, with 14 bases between the two germline ends. CDR1 is MGHRA and CDR2 is YSYEKL in the germline V gene. The CDR3 reads CASSQPTRTANEQFF. Here the CDR3 DNA reads TGCGCCAGCAGCCAACCGACTAGAACGGCCAATGAGCAGTTCTTC.

The V gene is TRBV2, the J gene TRBJ1-1; D may be TRBD1 (6 bases). The CDR3 contains 14 residues. The germline V and J ends were trimmed by 5 bases and 7 bases, with 17 bases remaining between them. Germline CDR1 and CDR2: SNHLY and FYNNEI. The CDR3 loop reads CASSNQRGQFEAFF. In nucleotides, the CDR3 is TGTGCCAGCAGTAACCAAAGAGGACAGTTTGAAGCTTTCTTT. The full variable domain, with the rest looked up from reference TRBV2 and TRBJ1-1, is EPEVTQTPSHQVTQMGQEVILRCVPISNHLYFYWYRQILGQKVEFLVSFYNNEISEKSEIFDDQFSVERPDGSNFTLKIRSTKLEDSAMYFCASSNQRGQFEAFFGQGTRLTVV.

Regarding this clone: The same CDR3 can be traced to other DNA sequences in this sample. This chain uses TRBV3-1 (or the pseudogene TRBV3-2) with TRBJ1-1, with no clear D. This CDR3 has 14 residues. The ends were cut back, 0 bases at V and 0 bases at J, with 5 bases in the middle. Germline CDR1 reads LGHDT; CDR2 reads YNNKEL (reference sequence). CDR3 coding DNA: TGTGCCAGCAGCCAAGACGGAGTGAACACTGAAGCTTTCTTT. This sequence encodes CASSQDGVNTEAFF.